This TCR beta chain was identified in a study of shared clonotypes between healthy human individuals. Study-wide results and limits: Donors were few, which limited the genetic and exposure-history diversity represented.

For this clone: Its target is unknown.

Germline V lookup: CDR1 SNHLY, CDR2 FYNNEI. V was clipped by 8 bases and J by 3 bases, with 20 bases between them. This CDR3 has 15 residues. It was approximately 280 ng DNA, some 33,000 T cell genomes, that went into each replicate PCR of unsorted PBMC. The method was immunoSEQ multiplex PCR; TCRdb's version includes in-frame clones alone and lacks a portion of them. Of hundreds of thousands of clones in the sample, around 79% were seen once. Some 90 million PBMCs supplied genomic DNA for unsorted samples. The chain carries TRBV2 and TRBJ2-7, with D perhaps TRBD2 (5 bases). This clonotype originated in a woman in her forties in good health. Some clones in this sample may be carry-over from other donors' samples. The specimen sequenced was PBMCs. The CDR3 nucleotides read TGTGCCAGCCTTAGCCCTCGGGAACATTACTACGAGCAGTACTTC. Its protein product is CASLSPREHYYEQYF.